The text below deals with one T cell receptor beta chain. Its antigen is still unknown. This CDR3 region has 19 residues. V lost 4 bases and J lost 5; bases outside the gene matches: 22. Germline V lookup: CDR1 SGHDT, CDR2 YYEEEE. Repertoires were generated with immunoSEQ multiplex PCR, while TCRdb's copy carries only in-frame clones and drops some. This repertoire shows approximately 50,000 clones, around three quarters found once; its top ten account for over 4%. This sample is part of a study of a mutant IDH1 vaccine in newly diagnosed glioma. Study details: Vaccination followed radiotherapy alone by 4-6 weeks, or accompanied temozolomide cycles. Notes on the study in general: It was about 95% of patients that developed vaccine-induced immune responses.

As to time point: week 47, end of study. What each vaccine dose contained was 300 ug of mutant IDH1 20-mer peptide, accompanied by topical imiquimod. The chain joins TRBV5-6 to TRBJ2-3; TRBD2 agrees at 7 bases. The sequence was obtained from a woman between 40 and 50 years old with glioma. Some clones in this sample may be carry-over from other donors' samples. The material sequenced was PBMCs, taken from a glioma patient whose treatment included an IDH1 peptide vaccine. In nucleotides, the CDR3 is TGTGCCAGCAGCCTTGGTCTGATGGTAGCGCAGACGGGGGGAGATACGCAGTATTTT. This encodes CASSLGLMVAQTGGDTQYF. The full variable domain, completed using reference TRBV5-6 and TRBJ2-3, is DAGVTQSPTHLIKTRGQQVTLRCSPKSGHDTVSWYQQALGQGPQFIFQYYEEEERQRGNFPDRFSGHQFPNYSSELNVNALLLGDSALYLCASSLGLMVAQTGGDTQYFGPGTRLTVL.